These T cell receptor beta chains were read from a single sample in a study of T cells in Graves' hyperthyroidism and ophthalmopathy. TCRdb fed the multiplex PCR reads into MiXCR, producing one record per CDR3 protein. The sample carries over 500,000 distinct CDR3 sequences, approximately 14% recorded once. The sample consisted of blood. The receptors come from a woman aged 40 to 49 with Graves' hyperthyroidism. CDR3s include the opening cysteine and the closing phenylalanine or tryptophan. D genes are given only for firm matches. Clone size is shown for a subset of rows, as once, few, many or a class of expanded clone.

v_call	j_call	d_call	clone_size	cdr3_nt	cdr3_aa
TRBV19	TRBJ1-2	.	.	TGTGCCAGTAGTTCTTCTTTTAACCGGGGGGATGGCTACACCTTC	CASSSSFNRGDGYTF
TRBV30	TRBJ1-5	.	.	TGTGCCTGGGCCGGAGGTAGCAATCAGCCCCAGCATTTT	CAWAGGSNQPQHF
TRBV7-2	TRBJ2-1	TRBD2	many	TGTGCCAGCAGCTCACTCGGGACTAGCGGGAGCCTCTCCTACAATGAGCAGTTCTTC	CASSSLGTSGSLSYNEQFF
TRBV5-6	TRBJ2-3	TRBD2	.	TGTGCCAGCGGGGAACTAGCGGATACGCAGTATTTT	CASGELADTQYF
TRBV28	TRBJ1-2	TRBD1	.	TGTGCCAGCAGTCCCCGGCCGGGACAGGGCCATGGCTACACCTTC	CASSPRPGQGHGYTF
TRBV12-3/TRBV12-4	TRBJ2-7	.	many	TGTGCCAGCACCGGGGGTAAGGGAGTTGGGTTCGAGCAGTACTTC	CASTGGKGVGFEQYF
TRBV20-1	TRBJ2-7	TRBD1	few	TGCAGTGCAAAGGGACAGGCCTCCCGCTTTTACGAGCAGTACTTC	CSAKGQASRFYEQYF
TRBV10-3	TRBJ1-1	.	.	TGTGCCATCAGTGATGATACAGGAATGAACACTGAAGCTTTCTTT	CAISDDTGMNTEAFF
TRBV24-1	TRBJ2-1	.	many	TGTGCCACCAGTGATCCCTTTAGCGGCCTCTCCTACAATGAGCAGTTCTTC	CATSDPFSGLSYNEQFF
TRBV10-3	TRBJ1-2	.	few	TGTGCCATCAGTGAGTCCTTAGGACCCTATGGCTACACCTTC	CAISESLGPYGYTF
TRBV7-9	TRBJ2-1	TRBD2	.	TGTGCCAGCAGCTCCCCCCTAGCGGGAGGGCCAGATGAGCAGTTCTTC	CASSSPLAGGPDEQFF
TRBV18	TRBJ1-2	TRBD1	many	TGTGCCAGCTCGCAGGACAGGTACTATGGCTACACCTTC	CASSQDRYYGYTF
TRBV11-3	TRBJ2-2	.	.	TGTGCCAGCAGCGGTACGTGGGGGCCAAGCACCGGGGAGCTGTTTTTT	CASSGTWGPSTGELFF
TRBV10-1	TRBJ2-1	.	few	TGCGCCAGCAGTGAGGGCAGGAGTGCCTACAATGAGCAGTTCTTC	CASSEGRSAYNEQFF
TRBV20-1	TRBJ1-1	.	.	TGCAGTGCCCCTTCCCCGACAGCAGGCACTGAAGCTTTCTTT	CSAPSPTAGTEAFF
TRBV6-2/TRBV6-3	TRBJ2-5	TRBD2	many	TGTGCCAGCAGTTACTTCGCGGCCCAACTACTAGCGGGAGAGACCCAGTACTTC	CASSYFAAQLLAGETQYF
TRBV28	TRBJ2-7	TRBD1	many	TGTGCCAGCAGTACGGGACAGGGACTCAGCGAGCAGTACTTC	CASSTGQGLSEQYF
TRBV29-1	TRBJ1-1	.	many	TGCAGCGTTGAACCCCCGGCAAGAAACACTGAAGCTTTCTTT	CSVEPPARNTEAFF
TRBV6-1	TRBJ2-5	TRBD1	many	TGTGCCAGCCTGAGAGGGACAGGAGCCATTTCGGAGACCCAGTACTTC	CASLRGTGAISETQYF
TRBV18	TRBJ2-2	TRBD2	.	TGTGCCAGCTCACCAAGCGGGAGCGACACCGGGGAGCTGTTTTTT	CASSPSGSDTGELFF
TRBV5-1	TRBJ2-7	.	few	TGCGCCAGCAGCTTGGAGGGCCCCCGACCGACGAATTCCTACGAGCAGTACTTC	CASSLEGPRPTNSYEQYF
TRBV5-1	TRBJ2-7	.	few	TGCGCCAGCACCAAATCAGGGGAGATTTCCTACGAGCAGTACTTC	CASTKSGEISYEQYF
TRBV6-1	TRBJ2-7	.	.	TGTGCCAGCAGTGTTTTTGACAGGAAGACTACCTACGAGCAGTACTTC	CASSVFDRKTTYEQYF
TRBV5-1	TRBJ2-7	TRBD1	many	TGCGCCAGCAGCCCAGGGACAGGACTCTCCTACGAGCAGTACTTC	CASSPGTGLSYEQYF
TRBV2	TRBJ1-5	.	many	TGTGCCAGCATGGGGGGAAAGGGCAATCAGCCCCAGCATTTT	CASMGGKGNQPQHF
TRBV5-5	TRBJ1-5	TRBD1	.	TGTGCCAGCAGACCCGGGACAGGGGTGGATCAGCCCCAGCATTTT	CASRPGTGVDQPQHF
TRBV28	TRBJ2-1	.	few	TGTGCCAGCAGTTTATTGGCAGGGAGCAATGAGCAGTTCTTC	CASSLLAGSNEQFF
TRBV9	TRBJ2-5	TRBD2	few	TGTGCCAGCAGCTCCGGGACTAGCGGGAACCACCTCCAAGAGACCCAGTACTTC	CASSSGTSGNHLQETQYF
TRBV12-3/TRBV12-4	TRBJ2-7	.	.	TGTGCCAGCAGTTCACCCCAACATTACGAGCAGTACTTC	CASSSPQHYEQYF
TRBV28	TRBJ2-7	.	.	TGTGCCAGCAGTTTTCTCGGGCGCAGGGAGCAGTACTTC	CASSFLGRREQYF
TRBV24-1	TRBJ2-1	TRBD2	many	TGTGCCACCAGTGATTTGGGGGCTAGCGGCTCCTACAATGAGCAGTTCTTC	CATSDLGASGSYNEQFF
TRBV6-1	TRBJ2-7	.	.	TGTGCCAGCACAGGGAACTACGAGCAGTACTTC	CASTGNYEQYF
TRBV28	TRBJ2-1	TRBD1	many	TGTGCCAGCAGTTTATTAGGACAGGGGGGGTACAATGAGCAGTTCTTC	CASSLLGQGGYNEQFF
TRBV7-9	TRBJ2-7	.	few	TGTGCCAGCAGCTTACAGGGTGGATACCCCTACGAGCAGTACTTC	CASSLQGGYPYEQYF
TRBV15	TRBJ2-2	TRBD2	once	TGTGCCACCAGCACCCCTCAGGCGGGAGGGCCTCGGTCCGGGGAGCTGTTTTTT	CATSTPQAGGPRSGELFF
TRBV11-3	TRBJ2-5	.	few	TGTGCCAGCAGCTTAGTGAGGGGTCGAGAGACCCAGTACTTC	CASSLVRGRETQYF
TRBV12-3/TRBV12-4	TRBJ2-5	.	many	TGTGCCAGCAGTCCCTCGACAGGACCCGGGACCCAGTACTTC	CASSPSTGPGTQYF
TRBV19	TRBJ2-3	TRBD1	.	TGTGCCAGTAGTATAACCGGGACAGGGACCACAGATACGCAGTATTTT	CASSITGTGTTDTQYF
TRBV12-3/TRBV12-4	TRBJ2-7	.	.	TGTGCCAGCAGCGGCACACAAACCTACGAGCAGTACTTC	CASSGTQTYEQYF
TRBV12-5	TRBJ1-5	.	few	TGTGCTAGTGACTTTAGCTCCGCGAATCAGCCCCAGCATTTT	CASDFSSANQPQHF
TRBV9	TRBJ2-5	.	many	TGTGCCAGCAGCGTAGATCCAGTCGTAGAGACCCAGTACTTC	CASSVDPVVETQYF
TRBV6-1	TRBJ1-5	.	few	TGTGCCAGCAAACTGACAGTATGGAGTCAGCCCCAGCATTTT	CASKLTVWSQPQHF
TRBV29-1	TRBJ1-1	.	few	TGCAGCGTTGAAACGGCCCAACCTGAAGCTTTCTTT	CSVETAQPEAFF
TRBV2	TRBJ2-1	.	many	TGTGCCAGCAACACAGGCTTTGGGCAGTTCTTC	CASNTGFGQFF
TRBV6-1	TRBJ2-3	TRBD2	few	TGTGCCAGCAGTCAACTAGCGGAGCACCCTTATAGCACAGATACGCAGTATTTT	CASSQLAEHPYSTDTQYF
TRBV9	TRBJ2-1	TRBD2	.	TGTGCCAGCAGCCAAGGAGGCGGGAGGCCCTACAATGAGCAGTTCTTC	CASSQGGGRPYNEQFF